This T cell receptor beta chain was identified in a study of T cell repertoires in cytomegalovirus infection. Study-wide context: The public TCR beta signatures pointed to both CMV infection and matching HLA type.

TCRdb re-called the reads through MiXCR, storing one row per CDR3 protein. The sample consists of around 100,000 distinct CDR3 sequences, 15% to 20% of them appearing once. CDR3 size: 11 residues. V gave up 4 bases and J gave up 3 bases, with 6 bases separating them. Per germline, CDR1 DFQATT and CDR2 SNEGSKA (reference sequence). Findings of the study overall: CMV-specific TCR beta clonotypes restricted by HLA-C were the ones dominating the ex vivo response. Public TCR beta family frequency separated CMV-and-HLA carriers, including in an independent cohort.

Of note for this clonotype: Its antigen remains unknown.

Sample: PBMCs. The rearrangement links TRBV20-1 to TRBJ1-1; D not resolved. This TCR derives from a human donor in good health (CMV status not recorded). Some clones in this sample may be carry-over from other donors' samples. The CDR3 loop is CSAKEYTEAFF. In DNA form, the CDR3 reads TGCAGTGCTAAAGAATACACTGAAGCTTTCTTT.